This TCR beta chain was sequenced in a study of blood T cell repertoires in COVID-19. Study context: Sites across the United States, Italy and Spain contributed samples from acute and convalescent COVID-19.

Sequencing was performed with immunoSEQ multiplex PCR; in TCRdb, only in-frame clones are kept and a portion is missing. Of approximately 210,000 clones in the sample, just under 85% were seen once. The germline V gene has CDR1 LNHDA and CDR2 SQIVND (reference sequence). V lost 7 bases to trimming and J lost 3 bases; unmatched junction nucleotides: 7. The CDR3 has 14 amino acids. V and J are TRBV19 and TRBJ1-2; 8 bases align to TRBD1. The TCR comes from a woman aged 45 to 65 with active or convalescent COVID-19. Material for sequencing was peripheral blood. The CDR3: CASIPTGEHYGYTF. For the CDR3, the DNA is TGTGCCAGTATTCCGACAGGGGAACACTATGGCTACACCTTC. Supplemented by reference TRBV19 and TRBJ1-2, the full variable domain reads DGGITQSPKYLFRKEGQNVTLSCEQNLNHDAMYWYRQDPGQGLRLIYYSQIVNDFQKGDIAEGYSVSREKKESFPLTVTSAQKNPTAFYLCASIPTGEHYGYTFGSGTRLTVV.